This TCR beta chain was identified during a study of T cells in Graves' hyperthyroidism and ophthalmopathy. Details on this clonotype: Likely a read error: the CDR3 ends without its conserved phenylalanine or tryptophan. The DNA is left out, because the CDR3 cannot be placed on it with certainty; the CDR3 is given as TCRdb lists it.

Amplification of TCR beta CDR3 regions used RNA as the template. Using the HTBI primer set, a first-round RT-PCR was run on the TCR CDR3. A single record per CDR3 protein comes from TCRdb applying MiXCR to the multiplex PCR reads. The data hold 600,000 or so distinct CDR3 sequences, with roughly 46% observed a single time. Germline V gene data show CDR1 as SGHVS and CDR2 as FNYEAQ. The CDR3 length is 13 residues, termini included. This TCR came from a woman aged 18 to 35 with Graves' hyperthyroidism. Sequencing input: peripheral blood or thyroid tissue (not recorded which). The V gene is TRBV7-6, the J gene TRBJ1-2. CDR3 protein: CASSLIGNYGYTV.